One and the same sample provided the 14 T cell receptor beta chains below, sequenced in a study of early stage breast cancer tumors. Here immunoSEQ multiplex PCR was the method, and the copy in TCRdb shows in-frame clones only, minus some. The repertoire consists of around 30,000 clones, with almost 75% occurring once and the leading ten covering about 9.5%. Sample: breast tumor tissue. The receptors originated from a person aged 30-39 years with breast cancer.

The V gene is TRBV6-1, the J gene TRBJ2-7; D is tentatively TRBD1 or TRBD2 (5 bases each). V shed 2 bases and J shed 7 bases, with 12 bases lying between them. This CDR3 region has 13 residues. The V gene's germline CDR1 is MNHNS and CDR2 SASEGT. This chain's CDR3 is CASSERGAWEQYF. CDR3 bases: TGTGCCAGCAGTGAAAGGGGAGCATGGGAGCAGTACTTC.

As DNA, the CDR3 is TGTGCCAGCAGCTTAAGGACGGTCTCCTACAATGAGCAGTTCTTC. This sequence encodes CASSLRTVSYNEQFF. This sequence joins TRBV5-4 and TRBJ2-1; unclear D gene. Germline V gives CDR1 SGHNT, CDR2 YYREEE (reference sequence). The germline V and J ends were trimmed by 2 bases and 0 bases, with 9 bases remaining between them. This CDR3 region has 15 residues.

CDR3 DNA: TGTGCCAGTAGTACTAGACAGGGGGGGGAGACCCAGTACTTC. Translated: CASSTRQGGETQYF. This chain uses TRBV19 with TRBJ2-5; 9 bases agree with TRBD1. The V segment lost 4 bases and the J segment 5 bases; nucleotides outside the gene matches: 5. Per germline, CDR1 LNHDA and CDR2 SQIVND (reference sequence). This CDR3 spans 14 amino acids.

V usage is TRBV25-1 and J usage is TRBJ2-2; no clear D gene. CDR3 length: 17 amino acids. The germline V gene has CDR1 MGHDK and CDR2 SYGVNS. V gave up 4 bases and J gave up 1 base, with 16 bases separating them. This chain's CDR3 is CASSAPSASWNTGELFF. In DNA, the CDR3 is TGTGCCAGCAGTGCCCCGTCTGCGAGTTGGAACACCGGGGAGCTGTTTTTT. Based on the CDR3 plus reference TRBV25-1 and TRBJ2-2, the full variable domain is EADIYQTPRYLVIGTGKKITLECSQTMGHDKMYWYQQDPGMELHLIHYSYGVNSTEKGDLSSESTVSRIRTEHFPLTLESARPSHTSQYLCASSAPSASWNTGELFFGEGSRLTVL.

The chain is built from TRBV9 and TRBJ2-2; D is tentatively TRBD1 or TRBD2 (5 bases each). This CDR3 contains 14 residues. Between the trimmed V and J ends, which lost 3 bases and 6 bases, there was a span of 12 bases. The germline V gene has CDR1 SGDLS and CDR2 YYNGEE. CDR3 coding DNA: TGTGCCAGCAGCGGGGGGATGGAGCCCGGGGAGCTGTTTTTT. Translation gives CASSGGMEPGELFF.

The rearrangement joins TRBV14 to TRBJ2-5; 9 bases are shared with TRBD1. The trim removed 5 bases at V and 4 bases at J, leaving 8 bases unmatched. Germline V gene data show CDR1 as SGHDN and CDR2 as FVKESK. CDR3 length: 15 amino acids. CDR3 sequence (DNA): TGTGCCAGCAGCACACAGGGGGCTATGAGAGAGACCCAGTACTTC. Protein product: CASSTQGAMRETQYF.

CDR3: CATSREQGQLVGGYTF. CDR3 coding DNA: TGTGCCACCAGCAGAGAGCAGGGACAACTTGTGGGTGGCTACACCTTC. V gene TRBV15 combines with J gene TRBJ1-2; tentatively, D is TRBD1 (6 bases). CDR3 length equals 16 residues. V dropped 0 bases and J dropped 7 bases, with 18 bases sitting between them. The V gene's germline CDR1 is LNHNV and CDR2 YYDKDF (reference sequence).

V and J are TRBV18 and TRBJ2-1; either TRBD1 or TRBD2 may fit D (5 bases each). The germline V and J ends were trimmed by 1 base and 7 bases, with 17 bases remaining between them. CDR1 is KGHSH, CDR2 LQKENI, per germline. This CDR3 region has 16 residues. CDR3 coding DNA: TGTGCCAGCTCACCACGCAGGGACCGCTCCTTTAATGAGCAGTTCTTC. Translation gives CASSPRRDRSFNEQFF. Full variable domain (outside the CDR3, taken from reference TRBV18 and TRBJ2-1): NAGVMQNPRHLVRRRGQEARLRCSPMKGHSHVYWYRQLPEEGLKFMVYLQKENIIDESGMPKERFSAEFPKEGPSILRIQQVVRGDSAAYFCASSPRRDRSFNEQFFGPGTRLTVL.

V gene TRBV5-6 combines with J gene TRBJ2-7; D might be TRBD2 (6 bases). Trimming stripped 0 bases from V and 5 bases from J, with 18 bases between. The CDR3 contains 16 residues. The germline gives CDR1 SGHDT, CDR2 YYEEEE. CDR3: CASSLAGGMTSDEQYF. The CDR3 bases are TGTGCCAGCAGCTTGGCCGGCGGGATGACGTCGGACGAGCAGTACTTC.

This clone was observed a few times. The chain couples TRBV5-5 to TRBJ1-2; D unclear. Trimming cost V 1 base and J 8 bases, with 12 bases left between them. CDR1 and CDR2 from the germline V gene are SGHKS and YYEKEE (reference sequence). CDR3 length equals 13 residues. The CDR3 is CASSLNTMGGYTF. DNA of the CDR3: TGTGCCAGCAGCTTGAATACAATGGGAGGCTACACCTTC. The entire variable domain, with the rest obtained from reference TRBV5-5 and TRBJ1-2, is as follows: DAGVTQSPTHLIKTRGQQVTLRCSPISGHKSVSWYQQVLGQGPQFIFQYYEKEERGRGNFPDRFSARQFPNYSSELNVNALLLGDSALYLCASSLNTMGGYTFGSGTRLTVV.

This clone has just a few counts. The chain is built from TRBV10-3 and TRBJ1-5; unclear D gene. The CDR3 runs to 12 residues. V lost 2 bases and J lost 5, with 4 bases in between. Germline V lookup: CDR1 ENHRY, CDR2 SYGVKD. The CDR3 bases are TGTGCCATCAGTGAGCAGTATCAGCCCCAGCATTTT. It translates to CAISEQYQPQHF.

The rearrangement uses TRBV7-2 and TRBJ1-5; 7 nucleotides align to TRBD1. Germline V gene sequence: CDR1 SGHTA, CDR2 FQGNSA. The ends lost 7 bases at V and 6 bases at J; junction bases unmatched: 6. This CDR3 spans 13 amino acids. Here the CDR3 reads CASTQGGFQPQHF. CDR3 DNA: TGTGCCAGCACCCAGGGGGGGTTTCAGCCCCAGCATTTT.

In the case of this clone: Relative to the germline gene, one junction end is altered; a read error may explain this. The chain is built from TRBV7-7 and TRBJ2-2; 10 positions match TRBD2. This CDR3 region has 17 residues. From germline, CDR1 is SSHAT and CDR2 FNYEAQ (reference sequence). The CDR3 DNA sequence: TGTGCTAGCAGCAAACTCTCTAGCGGGGGAGCCCCCGGGGAGCTGTTTTTT. This gives the protein CASSKLSSGGAPGELFF.

This chain uses TRBV4-1 with TRBJ1-1, with a possible D match to TRBD1 (6 bases). This CDR3 contains 16 residues. V shed 2 bases and J shed 4 bases, with 17 bases lying between them. Looked up from germline, CDR1 is MGHRA and CDR2 is YSYEKL. CDR3 nucleotides: TGCGCCAGCAGCCAATACACCGGGACACAGCGCACTGAAGCTTTCTTT. Its translation: CASSQYTGTQRTEAFF.